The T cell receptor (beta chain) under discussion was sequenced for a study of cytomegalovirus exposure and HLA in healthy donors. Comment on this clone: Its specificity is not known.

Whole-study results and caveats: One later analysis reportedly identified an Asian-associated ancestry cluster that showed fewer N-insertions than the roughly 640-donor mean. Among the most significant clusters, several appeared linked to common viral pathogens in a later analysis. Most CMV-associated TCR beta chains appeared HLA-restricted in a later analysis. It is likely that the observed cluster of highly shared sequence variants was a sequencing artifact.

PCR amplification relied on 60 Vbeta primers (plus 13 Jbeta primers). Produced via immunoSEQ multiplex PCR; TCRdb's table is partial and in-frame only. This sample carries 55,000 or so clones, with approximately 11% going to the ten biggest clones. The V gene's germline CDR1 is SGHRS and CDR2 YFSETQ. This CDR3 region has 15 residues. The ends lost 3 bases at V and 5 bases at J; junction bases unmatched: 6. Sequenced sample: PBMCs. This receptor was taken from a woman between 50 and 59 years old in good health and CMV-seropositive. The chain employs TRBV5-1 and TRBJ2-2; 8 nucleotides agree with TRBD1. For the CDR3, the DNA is TGCGCCAGCAGCTCTGACAGGGGACGAACCGGGGAGCTGTTTTTT. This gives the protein CASSSDRGRTGELFF. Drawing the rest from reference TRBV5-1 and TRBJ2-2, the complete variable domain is KAGVTQTPRYLIKTRGQQVTLSCSPISGHRSVSWYQQTPGQGLQFLFEYFSETQRNKGNFPGRFSGRQFSNSRSEMNVSTLELGDSALYLCASSSDRGRTGELFFGEGSRLTVL.